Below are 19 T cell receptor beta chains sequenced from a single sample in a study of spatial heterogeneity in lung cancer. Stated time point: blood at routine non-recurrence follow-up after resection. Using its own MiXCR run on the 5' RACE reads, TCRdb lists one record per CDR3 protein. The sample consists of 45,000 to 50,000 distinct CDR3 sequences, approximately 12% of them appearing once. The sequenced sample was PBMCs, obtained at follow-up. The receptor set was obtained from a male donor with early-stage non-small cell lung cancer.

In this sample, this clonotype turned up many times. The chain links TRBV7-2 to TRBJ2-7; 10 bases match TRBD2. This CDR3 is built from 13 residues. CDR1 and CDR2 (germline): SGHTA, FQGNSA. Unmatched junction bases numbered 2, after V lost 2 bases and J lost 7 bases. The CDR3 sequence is CASSLTSGIEQYF. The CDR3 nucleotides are TGTGCCAGCAGCTTAACTAGCGGGATTGAGCAGTACTTC.

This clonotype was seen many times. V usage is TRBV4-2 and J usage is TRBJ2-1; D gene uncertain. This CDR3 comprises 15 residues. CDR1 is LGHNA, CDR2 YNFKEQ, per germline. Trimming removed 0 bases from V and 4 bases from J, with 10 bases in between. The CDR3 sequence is CASSQELSLYNEQFF. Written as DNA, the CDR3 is TGTGCCAGCAGCCAAGAACTGTCACTTTACAATGAGCAGTTCTTC.

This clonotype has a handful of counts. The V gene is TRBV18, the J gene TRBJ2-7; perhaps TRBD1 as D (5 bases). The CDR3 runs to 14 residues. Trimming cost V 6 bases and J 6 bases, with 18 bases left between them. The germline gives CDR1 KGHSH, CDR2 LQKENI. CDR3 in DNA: TGTGCCAGCTCTGCATCCAGGGTCTCCGCCGAGCAGTACTTC. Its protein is CASSASRVSAEQYF.

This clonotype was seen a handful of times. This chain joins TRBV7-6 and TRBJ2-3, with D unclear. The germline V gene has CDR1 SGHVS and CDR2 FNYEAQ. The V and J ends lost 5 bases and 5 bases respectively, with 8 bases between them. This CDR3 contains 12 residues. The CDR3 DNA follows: TGTGCCAGCAGCCTACTTTTAGATACGCAGTATTTT. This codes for CASSLLLDTQYF. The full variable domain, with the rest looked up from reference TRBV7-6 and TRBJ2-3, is GAGVSQSPRYKVTKRGQDVALRCDPISGHVSLYWYRQALGQGPEFLTYFNYEAQQDKSGLPNDRFSAERPEGSISTLTIQRTEQRDSAMYRCASSLLLDTQYFGPGTRLTVL.

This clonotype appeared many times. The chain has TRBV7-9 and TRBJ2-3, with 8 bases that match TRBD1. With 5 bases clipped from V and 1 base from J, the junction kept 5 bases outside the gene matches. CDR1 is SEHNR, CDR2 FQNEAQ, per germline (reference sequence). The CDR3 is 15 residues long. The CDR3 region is CASSEETGGTDTQYF. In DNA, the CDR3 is TGTGCCAGCAGCGAAGAGACAGGGGGCACAGATACGCAGTATTTT. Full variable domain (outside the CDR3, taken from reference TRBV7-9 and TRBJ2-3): DTGVSQNPRHKITKRGQNVTFRCDPISEHNRLYWYRQTLGQGPEFLTYFQNEAQLEKSRLLSDRFSAERPKGSFSTLEIQRTEQGDSAMYLCASSEETGGTDTQYFGPGTRLTVL.

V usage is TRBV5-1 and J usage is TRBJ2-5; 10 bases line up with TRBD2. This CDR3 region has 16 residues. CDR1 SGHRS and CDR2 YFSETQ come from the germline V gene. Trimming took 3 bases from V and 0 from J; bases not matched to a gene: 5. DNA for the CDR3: TGCGCCAGCAGCTCGACGGGACTAGCGAACCAAGAGACCCAGTACTTC. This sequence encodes CASSSTGLANQETQYF.

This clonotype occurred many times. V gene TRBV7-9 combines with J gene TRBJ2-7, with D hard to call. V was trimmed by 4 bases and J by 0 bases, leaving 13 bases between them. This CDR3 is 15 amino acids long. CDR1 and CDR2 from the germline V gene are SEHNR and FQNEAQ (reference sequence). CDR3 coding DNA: TGTGCCAGCAGCTACAGCCTTGAGAGCTCCTACGAGCAGTACTTC. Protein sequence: CASSYSLESSYEQYF.

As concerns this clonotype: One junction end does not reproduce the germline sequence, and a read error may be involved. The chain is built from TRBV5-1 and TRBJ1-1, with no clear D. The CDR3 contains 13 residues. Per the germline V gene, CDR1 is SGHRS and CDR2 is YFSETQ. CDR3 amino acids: CVSSLAVNTEAFF. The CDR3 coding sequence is TGCGTCAGCAGCTTGGCAGTGAACACTGAAGCTTTCTTT.

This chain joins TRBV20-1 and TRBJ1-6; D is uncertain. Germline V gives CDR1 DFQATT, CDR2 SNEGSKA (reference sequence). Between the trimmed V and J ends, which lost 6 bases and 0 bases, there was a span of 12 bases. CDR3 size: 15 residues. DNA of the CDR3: TGCAGTGCCGCTTCCCTGAGCTCCTATAATTCACCCCTCCACTTT. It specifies CSAASLSSYNSPLHF.

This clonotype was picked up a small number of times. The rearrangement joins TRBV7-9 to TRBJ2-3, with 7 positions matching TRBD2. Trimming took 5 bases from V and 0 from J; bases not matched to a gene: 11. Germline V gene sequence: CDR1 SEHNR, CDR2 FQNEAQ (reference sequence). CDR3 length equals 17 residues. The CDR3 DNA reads TGTGCCAGCAGCCTACTTTTAGCGGGCACTAGCACAGATACGCAGTATTTT. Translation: CASSLLLAGTSTDTQYF. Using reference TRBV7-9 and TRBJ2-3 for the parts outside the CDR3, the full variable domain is DTGVSQNPRHKITKRGQNVTFRCDPISEHNRLYWYRQTLGQGPEFLTYFQNEAQLEKSRLLSDRFSAERPKGSFSTLEIQRTEQGDSAMYLCASSLLLAGTSTDTQYFGPGTRLTVL.

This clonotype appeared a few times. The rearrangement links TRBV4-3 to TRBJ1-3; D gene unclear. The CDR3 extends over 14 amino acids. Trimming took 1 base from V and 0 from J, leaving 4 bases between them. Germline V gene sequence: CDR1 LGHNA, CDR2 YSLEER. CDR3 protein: CASSQGASGNTIYF. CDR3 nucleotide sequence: TGCGCCAGCAGCCAAGGGGCCTCTGGAAACACCATATATTTT.

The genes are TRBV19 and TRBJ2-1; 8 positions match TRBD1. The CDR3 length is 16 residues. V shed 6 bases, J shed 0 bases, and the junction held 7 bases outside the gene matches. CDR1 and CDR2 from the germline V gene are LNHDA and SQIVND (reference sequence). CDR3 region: CASRPTGGSSYNEQFF. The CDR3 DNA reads TGTGCCAGTAGACCAACAGGGGGGAGCTCCTACAATGAGCAGTTCTTC.

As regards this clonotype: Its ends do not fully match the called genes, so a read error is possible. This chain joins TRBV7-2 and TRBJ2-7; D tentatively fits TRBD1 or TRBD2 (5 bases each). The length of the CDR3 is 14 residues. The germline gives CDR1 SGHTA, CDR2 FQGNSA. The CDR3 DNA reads TGTGCCAGCAGACCTTCCGGGACCTCCTCCGAGCAGTACTTC. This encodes CASRPSGTSSEQYF.

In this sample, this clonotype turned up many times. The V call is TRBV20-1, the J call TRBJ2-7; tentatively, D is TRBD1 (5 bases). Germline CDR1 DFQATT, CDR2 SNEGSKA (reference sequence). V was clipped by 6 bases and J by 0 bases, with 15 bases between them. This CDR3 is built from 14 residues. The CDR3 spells CSAYRQPSSYEQYF. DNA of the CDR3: TGCAGTGCCTACAGACAGCCCAGCTCCTACGAGCAGTACTTC.

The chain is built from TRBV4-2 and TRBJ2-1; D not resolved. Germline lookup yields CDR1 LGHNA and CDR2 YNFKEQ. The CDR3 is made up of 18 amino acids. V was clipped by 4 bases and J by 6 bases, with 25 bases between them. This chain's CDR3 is CASSPNPPSLVRSNEQFF. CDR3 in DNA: TGTGCCAGCAGCCCAAACCCCCCATCGCTCGTTCGATCCAATGAGCAGTTCTTC.

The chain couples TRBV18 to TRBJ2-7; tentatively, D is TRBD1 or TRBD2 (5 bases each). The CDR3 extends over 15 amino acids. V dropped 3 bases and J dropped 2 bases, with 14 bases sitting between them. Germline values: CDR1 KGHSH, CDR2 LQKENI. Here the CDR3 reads CASSPARDGTYEQYF. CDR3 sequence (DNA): TGTGCCAGCTCACCGGCCCGGGACGGAACCTACGAGCAGTACTTC. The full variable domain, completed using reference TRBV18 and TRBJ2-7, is NAGVMQNPRHLVRRRGQEARLRCSPMKGHSHVYWYRQLPEEGLKFMVYLQKENIIDESGMPKERFSAEFPKEGPSILRIQQVVRGDSAAYFCASSPARDGTYEQYFGPGTRLTVT.

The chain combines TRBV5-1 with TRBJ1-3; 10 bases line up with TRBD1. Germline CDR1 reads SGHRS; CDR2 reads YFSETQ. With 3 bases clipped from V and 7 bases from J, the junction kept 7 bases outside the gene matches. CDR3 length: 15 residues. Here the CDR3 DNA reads TGCGCCAGCAGCTACATACCGGGACAGGGGAACACCATATATTTT. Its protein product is CASSYIPGQGNTIYF.

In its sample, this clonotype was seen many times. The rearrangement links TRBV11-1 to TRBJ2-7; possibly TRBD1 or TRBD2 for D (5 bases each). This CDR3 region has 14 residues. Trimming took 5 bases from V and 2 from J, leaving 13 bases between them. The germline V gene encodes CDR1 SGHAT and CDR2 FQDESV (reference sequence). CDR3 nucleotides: TGTGCCAGCAGCCCGTGGGACGGACCCTACGAGCAGTACTTC. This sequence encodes CASSPWDGPYEQYF.

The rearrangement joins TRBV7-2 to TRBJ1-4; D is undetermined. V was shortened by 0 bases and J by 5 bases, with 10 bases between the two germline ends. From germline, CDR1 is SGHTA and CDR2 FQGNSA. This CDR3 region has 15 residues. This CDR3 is CASSLARRVNEKLFF. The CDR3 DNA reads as TGTGCCAGCAGCTTAGCGCGGCGCGTCAATGAAAAACTGTTTTTT.